These T cell receptor beta chains were read from a single sample in a study of blood T cell repertoires in COVID-19. Clones were read by immunoSEQ multiplex PCR, and TCRdb kept only the in-frame ones, dropping some. The sample shows approximately 500,000 clones, 70% to 90% of them seen only once. The material sequenced was PBMCs or T cells enriched from blood (not recorded which). All receptors derive from a middle-aged woman who had recovered from COVID-19. CDR3s include the opening cysteine and the closing phenylalanine or tryptophan. A D gene is named only where the DNA matches it firmly. Only some rows state a clone size, as once, few, many or a class for expanded clones.

j_call: TRBJ2-3; v_call: TRBV7-9; clone_size: -; d_call: -; cdr3_nt: TGTGCCAGCAGCCGCTGGGGGGAAGATACGCAGTATTTT; cdr3_aa: CASSRWGEDTQYF
j_call: TRBJ2-3; v_call: TRBV7-2; clone_size: once; d_call: TRBD1; cdr3_nt: TGTGCCAGCAGCCGGGGACAGAGCACAGATACGCAGTATTTT; cdr3_aa: CASSRGQSTDTQYF
j_call: TRBJ1-1; v_call: TRBV15; clone_size: -; d_call: -; cdr3_nt: TGTGCCACCAGCAGAGATCGGGAAGTTAGGAACACTGAAGCTTTCTTT; cdr3_aa: CATSRDREVRNTEAFF
j_call: TRBJ1-2; v_call: TRBV10-3; clone_size: -; d_call: TRBD1; cdr3_nt: TGTGCCATTGCCGGGACAGGGGCCTTCGGCTACACCTTC; cdr3_aa: CAIAGTGAFGYTF
j_call: TRBJ1-1; v_call: TRBV25-1; clone_size: few; d_call: -; cdr3_nt: TGTGCCAGCAGACAGATAGGCACTGAAGCTTTCTTT; cdr3_aa: CASRQIGTEAFF
j_call: TRBJ1-1; v_call: TRBV6-2/TRBV6-3; clone_size: -; d_call: -; cdr3_nt: TGTGCCAGCAGTTACGAGGGCCCCCCGGCTTTCTTT; cdr3_aa: CASSYEGPPAFF
j_call: TRBJ2-7; v_call: TRBV21-1; clone_size: -; d_call: -; cdr3_nt: TGTGCCAGCAGCAAAACCCAAAATCTAGCGGGAGGAACTTGCGAGCAGTACTTC; cdr3_aa: CASSKTQNLAGGTCEQYF
j_call: TRBJ1-2; v_call: TRBV3-1/TRBV3-2; clone_size: -; d_call: -; cdr3_nt: TGTGCCAGCAGCCAAGTTAATTTCGGGGGCTACACCTTC; cdr3_aa: CASSQVNFGGYTF
j_call: TRBJ1-5; v_call: TRBV6-5; clone_size: -; d_call: TRBD1; cdr3_nt: TGTGCCAGCAGCTGGGGACAGGGAAATGAGCCCCAGCATTTT; cdr3_aa: CASSWGQGNEPQHF
j_call: TRBJ2-3; v_call: TRBV9; clone_size: -; d_call: -; cdr3_nt: TGTGCCAGCAGCGGGGAGGTCGTGCCGGGCACAGATACGCAGTATTTT; cdr3_aa: CASSGEVVPGTDTQYF
j_call: TRBJ1-1; v_call: TRBV2; clone_size: -; d_call: TRBD1; cdr3_nt: TGTGCCAGCAGTGAGGTCAGGGGGCAAACTGAAGCTTTCTTT; cdr3_aa: CASSEVRGQTEAFF
j_call: TRBJ2-2; v_call: TRBV7-6; clone_size: -; d_call: TRBD2; cdr3_nt: TGTGCCAGCAGCCGGACTAGCGCGAACACCGGGGAGCTGTTTTTT; cdr3_aa: CASSRTSANTGELFF
j_call: TRBJ2-2; v_call: TRBV13; clone_size: -; d_call: -; cdr3_nt: TGTGCCAGCAGCTTACTACTATCGAACACCGGGGAGCTGTTTTTT; cdr3_aa: CASSLLLSNTGELFF
j_call: TRBJ2-1; v_call: TRBV5-8; clone_size: -; d_call: TRBD1; cdr3_nt: TGTGCCAGCAGCGTCGGACAGGGAAGGTCCTACAATGAGCAGTTCTTC; cdr3_aa: CASSVGQGRSYNEQFF
j_call: TRBJ1-2; v_call: TRBV5-1; clone_size: -; d_call: -; cdr3_nt: TGCGCCAGCAGCTTGGAAGGTTTTGCAGGGAAAGATGGCTACACCTTC; cdr3_aa: CASSLEGFAGKDGYTF
j_call: TRBJ1-3; v_call: TRBV20-1; clone_size: -; d_call: -; cdr3_nt: TGCAGTGCTAGTGGTGGGACTGTCCCCTCTGGAAACACCATATATTTT; cdr3_aa: CSASGGTVPSGNTIYF
j_call: TRBJ2-1; v_call: TRBV30; clone_size: -; d_call: -; cdr3_nt: TGTGCTCGGACTGCCGGCAGGAAACACAATGAGCAGTTCTTC; cdr3_aa: CARTAGRKHNEQFF
j_call: TRBJ2-7; v_call: TRBV7-2; clone_size: -; d_call: -; cdr3_nt: TGTGCCAGCAGCTTAGTAATCGGGGGGCCTTACTACGAGCAGTACTTC; cdr3_aa: CASSLVIGGPYYEQYF
j_call: TRBJ2-2; v_call: TRBV5-1; clone_size: -; d_call: TRBD1; cdr3_nt: TGCGCCAGCGGGGATAAGGGGGCGAAACACACCGGGGAGCTGTTTTTT; cdr3_aa: CASGDKGAKHTGELFF
j_call: TRBJ1-2; v_call: TRBV24-1; clone_size: -; d_call: TRBD1; cdr3_nt: TGTGCCACCGACCGGGGACAGTTCTATGGCTACACCTTC; cdr3_aa: CATDRGQFYGYTF
j_call: TRBJ1-1; v_call: TRBV30; clone_size: -; d_call: -; cdr3_nt: TGTGCCAGCGATAAGTCTTTGAACACTGAAGCTTTCTTT; cdr3_aa: CASDKSLNTEAFF
j_call: TRBJ1-5; v_call: TRBV7-2; clone_size: -; d_call: -; cdr3_nt: TGTGCCAGCAGCTTAGTCCTCCTTAGCAATCAGCCCCAGCATTTT; cdr3_aa: CASSLVLLSNQPQHF
j_call: TRBJ2-1; v_call: TRBV7-9; clone_size: -; d_call: TRBD2; cdr3_nt: TGTGCCAGCAGCAAGACTAGCGGGAGGCCGAACTCCTACAATGAGCAGTTCTTC; cdr3_aa: CASSKTSGRPNSYNEQFF
j_call: TRBJ2-4; v_call: TRBV19; clone_size: -; d_call: -; cdr3_nt: TGTGCCAGTAGTATAGAAGGGGTTGGGGCCAAAAACATTCAGTACTTC; cdr3_aa: CASSIEGVGAKNIQYF
j_call: TRBJ2-1; v_call: TRBV7-2; clone_size: -; d_call: -; cdr3_nt: TGTGCCAGTAGGGGGATGGTAGATGAGCAGTTCTTC; cdr3_aa: CASRGMVDEQFF
j_call: TRBJ1-2; v_call: TRBV10-3; clone_size: -; d_call: TRBD1; cdr3_nt: TGTGCCATCAGTGAGTTTGGGGACAGGGCTCTCGACTATGGCTACACCTTC; cdr3_aa: CAISEFGDRALDYGYTF
j_call: TRBJ2-5; v_call: TRBV5-8; clone_size: -; d_call: TRBD1; cdr3_nt: TGTGCCAGTGACGAATCGGGGACAGGGGGGTTAGAGACCCAGTACTTC; cdr3_aa: CASDESGTGGLETQYF
j_call: TRBJ2-7; v_call: TRBV19; clone_size: few; d_call: TRBD2; cdr3_nt: TGTGCCAGTAGCCTTCTTCCTAGCGGGAGTTTCCCCGAGCAGTACTTC; cdr3_aa: CASSLLPSGSFPEQYF
j_call: TRBJ2-7; v_call: TRBV12-5; clone_size: -; d_call: TRBD2; cdr3_nt: TGTGCTAGTGGTTTGGGCGGGAGCTACGAGCAGTACTTC; cdr3_aa: CASGLGGSYEQYF
j_call: TRBJ1-1; v_call: TRBV18; clone_size: -; d_call: TRBD1; cdr3_nt: TGTGCCAGCTCCCGGGGGACAGGGCTCAACACTGAAGCTTTCTTT; cdr3_aa: CASSRGTGLNTEAFF